This T cell receptor (beta chain) was observed in a study of shared clonotypes between healthy human individuals. Study findings and constraints: Expectations were that clonotype sharing among donors would be affected by sequencing depth.

The CDR3 is made up of 15 amino acids. CDR1 is SGHAT and CDR2 is FQNNGV in the germline V gene. Trimming stripped 2 bases from V and 4 bases from J, with 11 bases between. Division of CD4+ cells produced a CD45RA+ naive subset and a CD45RA-negative memory subset. Note on this clone: Its antigen is currently unknown.

Sequenced by immunoSEQ multiplex PCR; TCRdb stores in-frame clones only, minus some. Of about 2.4 million clones listed, around nine tenths were seen once; the top ten hold 0.14%. The chain employs TRBV11-2 and TRBJ2-2; D possibly corresponds to TRBD2 (5 bases). The source of this sequence is a man aged 18 to 35 in good health. Input material: naive CD4+ T cells sorted from blood. The subset denotes: CD45RA+ positively selected. CDR3 bases: TGTGCCAGCAGCTTATCCGGACTGACCACCGGGGAGCTGTTTTTT. Translated: CASSLSGLTTGELFF.